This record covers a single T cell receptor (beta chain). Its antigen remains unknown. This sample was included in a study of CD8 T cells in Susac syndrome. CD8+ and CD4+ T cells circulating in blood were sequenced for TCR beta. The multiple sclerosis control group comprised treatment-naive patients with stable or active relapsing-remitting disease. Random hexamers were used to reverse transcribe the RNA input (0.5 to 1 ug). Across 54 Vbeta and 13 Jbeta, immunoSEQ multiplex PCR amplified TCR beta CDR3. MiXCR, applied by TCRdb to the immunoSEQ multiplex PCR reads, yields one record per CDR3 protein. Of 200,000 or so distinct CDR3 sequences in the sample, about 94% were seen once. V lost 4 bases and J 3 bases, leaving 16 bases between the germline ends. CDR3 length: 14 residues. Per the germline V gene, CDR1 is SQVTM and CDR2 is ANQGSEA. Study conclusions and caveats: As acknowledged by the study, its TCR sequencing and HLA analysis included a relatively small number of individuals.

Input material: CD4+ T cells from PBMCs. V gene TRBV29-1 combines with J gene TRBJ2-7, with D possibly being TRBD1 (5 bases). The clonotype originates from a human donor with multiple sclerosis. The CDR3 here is CSVGQLANHYEQYF. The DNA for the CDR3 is TGCAGCGTTGGACAGCTCGCTAACCACTACGAGCAGTACTTC.